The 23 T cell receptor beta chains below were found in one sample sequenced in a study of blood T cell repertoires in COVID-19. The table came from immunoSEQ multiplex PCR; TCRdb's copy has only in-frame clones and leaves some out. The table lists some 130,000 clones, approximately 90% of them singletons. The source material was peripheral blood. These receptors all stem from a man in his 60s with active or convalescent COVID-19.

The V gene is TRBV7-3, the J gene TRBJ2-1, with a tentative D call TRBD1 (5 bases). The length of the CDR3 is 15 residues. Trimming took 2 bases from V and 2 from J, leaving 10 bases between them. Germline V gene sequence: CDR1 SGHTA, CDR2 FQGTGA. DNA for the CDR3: TGTGCCAGCAGCTTAGGGGAAGGGGCCTACAATGAGCAGTTCTTC. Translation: CASSLGEGAYNEQFF.

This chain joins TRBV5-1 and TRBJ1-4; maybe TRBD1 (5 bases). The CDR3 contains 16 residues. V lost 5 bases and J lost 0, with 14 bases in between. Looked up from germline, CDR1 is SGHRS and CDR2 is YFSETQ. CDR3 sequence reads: CASSKAGHATNEKLFF. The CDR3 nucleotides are TGCGCCAGCAGTAAGGCGGGGCATGCAACTAATGAAAAACTGTTTTTT.

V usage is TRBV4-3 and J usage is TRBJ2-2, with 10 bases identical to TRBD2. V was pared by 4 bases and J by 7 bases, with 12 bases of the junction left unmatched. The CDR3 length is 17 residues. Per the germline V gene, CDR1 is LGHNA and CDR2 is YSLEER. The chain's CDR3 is CASSPRAGGPVGGELFF. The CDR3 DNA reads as TGCGCCAGCAGCCCCCGAGCGGGGGGGCCGGTAGGCGGGGAGCTGTTTTTT.

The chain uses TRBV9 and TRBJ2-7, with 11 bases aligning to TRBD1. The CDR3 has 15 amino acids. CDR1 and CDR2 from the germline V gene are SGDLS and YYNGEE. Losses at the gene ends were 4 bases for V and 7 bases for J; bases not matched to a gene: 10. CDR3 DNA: TGTGCCAGCAGCCCCTACGGACAGGGGGCGTGGGAGCAGTACTTC. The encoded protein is CASSPYGQGAWEQYF. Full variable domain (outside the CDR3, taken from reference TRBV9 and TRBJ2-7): DSGVTQTPKHLITATGQRVTLRCSPRSGDLSVYWYQQSLDQGLQFLIQYYNGEERAKGNILERFSAQQFPDLHSELNLSSLELGDSALYFCASSPYGQGAWEQYFGPGTRLTVT.

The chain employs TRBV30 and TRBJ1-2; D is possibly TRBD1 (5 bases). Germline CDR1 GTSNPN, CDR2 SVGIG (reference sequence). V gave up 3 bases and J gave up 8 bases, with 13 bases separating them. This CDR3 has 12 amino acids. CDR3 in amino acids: CAWRFGAGGYTF. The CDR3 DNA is TGTGCCTGGAGGTTCGGGGCGGGGGGCTACACCTTC.

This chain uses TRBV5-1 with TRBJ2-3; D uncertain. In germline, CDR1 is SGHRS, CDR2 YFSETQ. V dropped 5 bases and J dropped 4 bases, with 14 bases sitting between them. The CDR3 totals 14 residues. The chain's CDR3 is CASRESSLADTQYF. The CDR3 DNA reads TGCGCCAGCAGAGAGAGTAGCTTGGCAGATACGCAGTATTTT.

The CDR3 loop reads CASSQDFSGTYNEQFF. The CDR3 nucleotides are TGCGCCAGCAGCCAAGACTTCAGCGGGACCTACAATGAGCAGTTCTTC. The chain carries TRBV4-1 and TRBJ2-1; TRBD2 matches 7 bases. The V gene's germline CDR1 is MGHRA and CDR2 YSYEKL. The V and J ends lost 0 bases and 2 bases, in that order; junction bases with no gene match: 4. The length of the CDR3 is 16 residues.

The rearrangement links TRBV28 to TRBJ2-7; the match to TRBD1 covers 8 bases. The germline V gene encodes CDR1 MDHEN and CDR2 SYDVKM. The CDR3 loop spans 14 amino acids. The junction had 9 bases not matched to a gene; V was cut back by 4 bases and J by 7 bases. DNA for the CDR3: TGTGCCAGCAGTTGGTCACAGGGGGAATGGGAGCAGTACTTC. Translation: CASSWSQGEWEQYF. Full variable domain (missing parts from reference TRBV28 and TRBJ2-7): DVKVTQSSRYLVKRTGEKVFLECVQDMDHENMFWYRQDPGLGLRLIYFSYDVKMKEKGDIPEGYSVSREKKERFSLILESASTNQTSMYLCASSWSQGEWEQYFGPGTRLTVT.

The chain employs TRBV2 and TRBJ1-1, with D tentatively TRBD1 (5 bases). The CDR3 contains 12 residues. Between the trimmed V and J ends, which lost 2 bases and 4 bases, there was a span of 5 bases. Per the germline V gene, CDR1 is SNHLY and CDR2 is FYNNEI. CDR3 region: CASSEQGTEAFF. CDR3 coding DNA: TGTGCCAGCAGTGAACAGGGCACTGAAGCTTTCTTT.

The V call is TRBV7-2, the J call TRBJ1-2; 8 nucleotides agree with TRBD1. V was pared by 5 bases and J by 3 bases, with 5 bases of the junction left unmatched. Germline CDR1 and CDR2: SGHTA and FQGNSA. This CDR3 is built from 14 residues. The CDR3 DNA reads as TGTGCCAGCAGCCCAGACAGGGGTTACTATGGCTACACCTTC. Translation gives CASSPDRGYYGYTF.

The CDR3 protein is CASSPPGQPNNEQFF. The CDR3 DNA is TGTGCCAGCAGCCCTCCGGGACAACCAAACAATGAGCAGTTCTTC. The J gene is TRBJ2-1, the V gene TRBV7-8; possible D gene TRBD1, 6 bases. The CDR3 is 15 amino acids. V lost 5 bases and J lost 5, with 16 bases in between. CDR1 SGHVS and CDR2 FQNEAQ come from the germline V gene.

CDR3 protein: CASSQTDSPDTQYF. For the CDR3, the DNA is TGTGCCAGCAGCCAAACCGACAGTCCAGATACGCAGTATTTT. V and J are TRBV3-1 (or the pseudogene TRBV3-2) and TRBJ2-3; the D gene is possibly TRBD1 (5 bases). V lost 2 bases and J lost 4, with 10 bases in between. The CDR3 covers 14 residues. Per the germline V gene, CDR1 is LGHDT and CDR2 is YNNKEL (reference sequence).

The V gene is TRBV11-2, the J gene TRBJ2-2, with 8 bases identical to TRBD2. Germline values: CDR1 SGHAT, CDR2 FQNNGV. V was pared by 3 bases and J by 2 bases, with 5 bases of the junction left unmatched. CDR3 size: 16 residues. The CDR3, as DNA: TGTGCCAGCAGCTTCATAAGCGGGGGAAACACCGGGGAGCTGTTTTTT. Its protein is CASSFISGGNTGELFF.

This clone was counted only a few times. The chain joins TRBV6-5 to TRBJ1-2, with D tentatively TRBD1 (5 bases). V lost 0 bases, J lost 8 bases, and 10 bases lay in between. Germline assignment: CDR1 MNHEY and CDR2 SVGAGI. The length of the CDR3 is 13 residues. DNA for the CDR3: TGTGCCAGCAGTTACTCAGGGGAAACGGGCTACACCTTC. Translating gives CASSYSGETGYTF.

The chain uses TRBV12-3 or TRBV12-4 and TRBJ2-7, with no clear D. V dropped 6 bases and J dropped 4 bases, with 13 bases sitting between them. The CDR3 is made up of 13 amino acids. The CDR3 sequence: CASSLDQAYEQYF. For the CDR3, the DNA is TGTGCCAGCAGCCTTGACCAGGCTTACGAGCAGTACTTC.

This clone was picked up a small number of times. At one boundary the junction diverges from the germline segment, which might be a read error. CDR3 amino acids: CASSLARPADQETQYF. The CDR3 bases are TGTGCTAGCAGCTTAGCGCGGCCAGCCGACCAAGAGACCCAGTACTTC. The chain recombines TRBV7-7 with TRBJ2-5; D is perhaps TRBD2 (5 bases). CDR3 length equals 16 residues. Germline CDR1 and CDR2: SSHAT and FNYEAQ (reference sequence).

Written as DNA, the CDR3 is TGTGCCTGGAGTGGGGGCAGGAAGAGCTCCTATAATTCACCCCTCCACTTT. It encodes CAWSGGRKSSYNSPLHF. V gene TRBV30 combines with J gene TRBJ1-6, with a weak D call TRBD1 (5 bases). The CDR3 spans 17 residues. The V end was cut by 1 base, the J end by 0 bases, with 13 bases between. Germline CDR1 reads GTSNPN; CDR2 reads SVGIG (reference sequence).

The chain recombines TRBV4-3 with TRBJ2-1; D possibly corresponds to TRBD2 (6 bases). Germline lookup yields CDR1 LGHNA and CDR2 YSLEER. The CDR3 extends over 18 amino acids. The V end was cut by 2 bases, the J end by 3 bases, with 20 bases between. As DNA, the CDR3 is TGCGCCAGCAGCCAACAAGACTACACGGGAGAGGGCTACAATGAGCAGTTCTTC. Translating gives CASSQQDYTGEGYNEQFF.

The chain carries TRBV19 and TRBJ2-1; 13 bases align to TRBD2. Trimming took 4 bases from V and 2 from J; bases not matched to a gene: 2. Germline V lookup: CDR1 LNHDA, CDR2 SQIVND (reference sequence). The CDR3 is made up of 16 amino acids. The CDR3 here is CASSRTSGSTYNEQFF. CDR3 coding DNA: TGTGCCAGTAGTAGGACTAGCGGGAGCACCTACAATGAGCAGTTCTTC.

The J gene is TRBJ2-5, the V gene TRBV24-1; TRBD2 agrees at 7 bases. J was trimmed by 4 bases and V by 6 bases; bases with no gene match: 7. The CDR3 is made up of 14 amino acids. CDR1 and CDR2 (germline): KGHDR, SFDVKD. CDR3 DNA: TGTGCCACCAGTTTGGCGGGAGCGGGAGAGACCCAGTACTTC. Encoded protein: CATSLAGAGETQYF.

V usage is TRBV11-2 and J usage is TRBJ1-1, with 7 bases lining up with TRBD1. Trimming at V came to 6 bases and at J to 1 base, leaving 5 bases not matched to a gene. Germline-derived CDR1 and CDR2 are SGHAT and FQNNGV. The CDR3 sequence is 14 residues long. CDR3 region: CASRRGLGNTEAFF. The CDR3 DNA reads TGTGCCAGCAGGAGGGGGCTGGGGAACACTGAAGCTTTCTTT.

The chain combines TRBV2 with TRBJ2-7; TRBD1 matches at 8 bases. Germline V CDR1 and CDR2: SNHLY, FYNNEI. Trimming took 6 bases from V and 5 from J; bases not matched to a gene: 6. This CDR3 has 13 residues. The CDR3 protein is CASRVGTGDEQYF. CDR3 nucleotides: TGTGCCAGCAGGGTGGGGACAGGCGACGAGCAGTACTTC.

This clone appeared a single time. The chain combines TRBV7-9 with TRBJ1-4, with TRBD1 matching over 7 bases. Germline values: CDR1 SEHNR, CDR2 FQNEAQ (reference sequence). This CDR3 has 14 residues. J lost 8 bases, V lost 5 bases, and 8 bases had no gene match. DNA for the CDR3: TGTGCCAGCAGCCACGGACAGGTGGAAGAAAAACTGTTTTTT. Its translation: CASSHGQVEEKLFF.